This record concerns one T cell receptor (beta chain) sequence. The data derive from a study of PD-1 blockade in classical Hodgkin lymphoma. Germline V gives CDR1 MGHDK, CDR2 SYGVNS. CDR3 length: 13 amino acids. J was trimmed by 7 bases and V by 4 bases; bases with no gene match: 4. Only in-frame clones appear in the TCRdb table, and some are missing; sequencing was by immunoSEQ multiplex PCR. The data hold under 45,000 clones, with around 75% observed a single time. All the patients suffered relapse after autologous stem cell transplantation, and brentuximab vedotin exposure differed. The receptor comes from a human donor with classical Hodgkin lymphoma. The sample consisted of peripheral blood mononuclear cells (PBMCs), taken at baseline. The rearrangement links TRBV25-1 to TRBJ1-5, with 7 bases that match TRBD1. The CDR3 spells CASSGPGQQPQHF. In nucleotides, the CDR3 is TGTGCCAGCAGTGGACCGGGACAGCAGCCCCAGCATTTT.